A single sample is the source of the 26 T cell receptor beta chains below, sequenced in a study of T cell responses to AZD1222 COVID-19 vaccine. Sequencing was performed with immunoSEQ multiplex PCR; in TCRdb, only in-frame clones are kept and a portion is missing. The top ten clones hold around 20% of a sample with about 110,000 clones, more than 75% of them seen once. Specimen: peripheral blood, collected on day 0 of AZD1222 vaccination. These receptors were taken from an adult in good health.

CDR3 DNA: TGTGCCAGCAGTTTCCCCGGGACTCGCCCCACAGATACGCAGTATTTT. Residues: CASSFPGTRPTDTQYF. The chain combines TRBV28 with TRBJ2-3; perhaps TRBD2 as D (6 bases). From germline, CDR1 is MDHEN and CDR2 SYDVKM. The V and J ends lost 3 bases and 2 bases respectively, with 15 bases between them. The CDR3 is 16 amino acids.

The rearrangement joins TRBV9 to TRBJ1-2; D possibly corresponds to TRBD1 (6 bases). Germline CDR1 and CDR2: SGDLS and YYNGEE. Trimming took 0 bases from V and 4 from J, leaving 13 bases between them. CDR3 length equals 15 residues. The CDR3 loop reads CASSVGLGASYGYTF. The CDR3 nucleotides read TGTGCCAGCAGCGTAGGGCTGGGGGCCTCCTATGGCTACACCTTC.

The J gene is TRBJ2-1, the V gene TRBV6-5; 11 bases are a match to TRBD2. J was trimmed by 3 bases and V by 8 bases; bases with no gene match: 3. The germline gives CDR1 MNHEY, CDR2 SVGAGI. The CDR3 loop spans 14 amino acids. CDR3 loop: CASSSGGYYNEQFF. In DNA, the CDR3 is TGTGCCAGCTCTAGCGGGGGGTACTACAATGAGCAGTTCTTC.

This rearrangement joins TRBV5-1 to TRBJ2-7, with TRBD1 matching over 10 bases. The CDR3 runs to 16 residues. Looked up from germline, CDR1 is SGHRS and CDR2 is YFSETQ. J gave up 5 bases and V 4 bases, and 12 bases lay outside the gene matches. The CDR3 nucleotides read TGCGCCAGCAGCCGAGAAGGACAGGGGGAAAGGGACGAGCAGTACTTC. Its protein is CASSREGQGERDEQYF.

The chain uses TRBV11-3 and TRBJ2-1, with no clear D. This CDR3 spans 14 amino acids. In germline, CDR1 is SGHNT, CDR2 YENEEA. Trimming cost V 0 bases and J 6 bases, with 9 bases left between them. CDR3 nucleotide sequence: TGTGCCAGCAGCTTAGAGGCGCGGAGCAATGAGCAGTTCTTC. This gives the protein CASSLEARSNEQFF.

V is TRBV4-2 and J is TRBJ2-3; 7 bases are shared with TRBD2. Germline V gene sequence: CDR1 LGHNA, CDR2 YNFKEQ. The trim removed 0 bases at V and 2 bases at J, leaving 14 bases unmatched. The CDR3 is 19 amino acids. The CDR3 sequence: CASSQDQAGGTLNTDTQYF. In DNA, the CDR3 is TGTGCCAGCAGCCAAGACCAGGCCGGGGGGACCTTAAACACAGATACGCAGTATTTT.

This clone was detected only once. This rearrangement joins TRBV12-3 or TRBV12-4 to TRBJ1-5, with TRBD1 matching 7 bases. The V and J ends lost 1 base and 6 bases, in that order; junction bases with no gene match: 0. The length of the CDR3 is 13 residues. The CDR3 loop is CASSLGQGQPQHF. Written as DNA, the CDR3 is TGTGCCAGCAGTTTAGGACAGGGTCAGCCCCAGCATTTT.

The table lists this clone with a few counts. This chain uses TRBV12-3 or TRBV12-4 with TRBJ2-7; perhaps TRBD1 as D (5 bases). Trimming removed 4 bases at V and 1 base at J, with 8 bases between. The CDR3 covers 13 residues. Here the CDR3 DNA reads TGTGCCAGCAGTTATAGGGGATCCTACGAGCAGTACTTC. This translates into CASSYRGSYEQYF.

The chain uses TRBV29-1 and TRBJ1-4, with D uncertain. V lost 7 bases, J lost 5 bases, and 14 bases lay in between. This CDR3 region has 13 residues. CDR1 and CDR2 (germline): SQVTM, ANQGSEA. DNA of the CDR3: TGCAGCGCCGCGGACGGATTGAATGAAAAACTGTTTTTT. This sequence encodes CSAADGLNEKLFF.

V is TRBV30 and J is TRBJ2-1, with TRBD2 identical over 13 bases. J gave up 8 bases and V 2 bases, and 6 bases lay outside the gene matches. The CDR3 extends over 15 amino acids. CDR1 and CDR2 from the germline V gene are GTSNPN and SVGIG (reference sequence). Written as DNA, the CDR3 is TGTGCCTGGAGTTTGACTAGCGGGGGGTTAGATGAGCAGTTCTTC. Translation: CAWSLTSGGLDEQFF.

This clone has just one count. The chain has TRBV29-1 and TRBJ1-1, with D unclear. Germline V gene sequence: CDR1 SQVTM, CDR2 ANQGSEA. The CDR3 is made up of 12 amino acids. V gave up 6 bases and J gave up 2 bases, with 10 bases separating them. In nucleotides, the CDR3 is TGCAGCGTGCGAAACCTAAACACTGAAGCTTTCTTT. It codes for CSVRNLNTEAFF.

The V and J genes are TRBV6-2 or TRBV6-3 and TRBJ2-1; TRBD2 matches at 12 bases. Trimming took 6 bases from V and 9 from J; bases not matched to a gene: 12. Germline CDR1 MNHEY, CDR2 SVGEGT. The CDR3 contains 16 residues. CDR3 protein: CASSPRTSGALFEQFF. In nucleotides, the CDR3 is TGTGCCAGCAGCCCTAGGACTAGCGGGGCCCTCTTTGAGCAGTTCTTC.

CDR3 sequence reads: CASSLADDSSYEQYF. Here the CDR3 DNA reads TGTGCCAGCAGCTTAGCGGACGACTCCTCCTACGAGCAGTACTTC. The chain has TRBV7-9 and TRBJ2-7; no clear D. Germline V gene data show CDR1 as SEHNR and CDR2 as FQNEAQ (reference sequence). The CDR3 spans 15 residues. V dropped 0 bases and J dropped 0 bases, with 9 bases sitting between them.

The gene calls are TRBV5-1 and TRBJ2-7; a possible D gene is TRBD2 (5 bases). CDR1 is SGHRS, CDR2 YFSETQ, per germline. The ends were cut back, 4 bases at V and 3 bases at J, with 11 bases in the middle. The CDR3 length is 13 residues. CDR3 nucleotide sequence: TGCGCCAGCAGCCGGACTGAATACTACGAGCAGTACTTC. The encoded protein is CASSRTEYYEQYF.

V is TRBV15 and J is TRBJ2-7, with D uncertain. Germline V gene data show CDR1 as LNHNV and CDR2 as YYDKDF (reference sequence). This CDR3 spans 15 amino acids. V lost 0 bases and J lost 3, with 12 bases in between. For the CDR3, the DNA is TGTGCCACCAGCAGAGATCTCGCCAAGCGCTACGAGCAGTACTTC. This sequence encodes CATSRDLAKRYEQYF.

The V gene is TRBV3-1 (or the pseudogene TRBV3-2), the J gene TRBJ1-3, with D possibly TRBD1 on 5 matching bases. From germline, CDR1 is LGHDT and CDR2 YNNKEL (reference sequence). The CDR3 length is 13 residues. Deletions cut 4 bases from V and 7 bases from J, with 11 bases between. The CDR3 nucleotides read TGTGCCAGCAGCCCAGGGAGGGAGAACACCATATATTTT. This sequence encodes CASSPGRENTIYF.

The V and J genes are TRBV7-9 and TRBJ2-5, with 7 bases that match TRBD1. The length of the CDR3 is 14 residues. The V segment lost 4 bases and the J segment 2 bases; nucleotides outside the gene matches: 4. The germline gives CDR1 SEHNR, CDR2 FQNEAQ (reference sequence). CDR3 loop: CASSWGTEQETQYF. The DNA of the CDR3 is TGTGCCAGCAGCTGGGGGACAGAGCAAGAGACCCAGTACTTC.

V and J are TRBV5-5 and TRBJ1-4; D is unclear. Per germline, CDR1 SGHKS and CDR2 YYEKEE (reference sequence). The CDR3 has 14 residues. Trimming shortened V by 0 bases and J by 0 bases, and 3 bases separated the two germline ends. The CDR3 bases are TGTGCCAGCAGCTTGGTTGCAACTAATGAAAAACTGTTTTTT. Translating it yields CASSLVATNEKLFF.

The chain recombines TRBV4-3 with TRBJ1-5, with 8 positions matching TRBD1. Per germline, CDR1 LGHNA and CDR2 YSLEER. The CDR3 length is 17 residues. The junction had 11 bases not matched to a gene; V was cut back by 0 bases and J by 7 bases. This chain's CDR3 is CASSQDAPGTGGQPQHF. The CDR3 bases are TGCGCCAGCAGCCAAGATGCCCCAGGGACAGGCGGGCAGCCCCAGCATTTT.

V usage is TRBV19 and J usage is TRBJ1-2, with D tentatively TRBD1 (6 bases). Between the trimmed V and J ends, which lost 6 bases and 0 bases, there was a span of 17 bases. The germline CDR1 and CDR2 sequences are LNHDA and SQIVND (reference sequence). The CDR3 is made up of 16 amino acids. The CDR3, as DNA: TGTGCCAGTAGCATCCTTACAGGGTACGCTAACTATGGCTACACCTTC. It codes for CASSILTGYANYGYTF. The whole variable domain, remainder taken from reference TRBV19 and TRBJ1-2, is DGGITQSPKYLFRKEGQNVTLSCEQNLNHDAMYWYRQDPGQGLRLIYYSQIVNDFQKGDIAEGYSVSREKKESFPLTVTSAQKNPTAFYLCASSILTGYANYGYTFGSGTRLTVV.

The CDR3 DNA follows: TGTGCCAGCAGCGACCAGACTAGCTCCTACAATGAGCAGTTCTTC. This translates into CASSDQTSSYNEQFF. This chain links TRBV2 with TRBJ2-1; TRBD2 is a possible D gene (6 bases). The germline V gene encodes CDR1 SNHLY and CDR2 FYNNEI. The germline V and J ends were trimmed by 6 bases and 0 bases, with 12 bases remaining between them. This CDR3 has 15 amino acids.

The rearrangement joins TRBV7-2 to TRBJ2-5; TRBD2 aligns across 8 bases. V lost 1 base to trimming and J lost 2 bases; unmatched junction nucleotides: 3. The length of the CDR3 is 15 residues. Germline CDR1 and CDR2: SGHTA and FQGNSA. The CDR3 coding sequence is TGTGCCAGCAGCTTAGTTGGCGGGGGGCAAGAGACCCAGTACTTC. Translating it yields CASSLVGGGQETQYF. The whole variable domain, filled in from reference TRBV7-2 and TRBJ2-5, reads GAGVSQSPSNKVTEKGKDVELRCDPISGHTALYWYRQSLGQGLEFLIYFQGNSAPDKSGLPSDRFSAERTGGSVSTLTIQRTQQEDSAVYLCASSLVGGGQETQYFGPGTRLLVL.

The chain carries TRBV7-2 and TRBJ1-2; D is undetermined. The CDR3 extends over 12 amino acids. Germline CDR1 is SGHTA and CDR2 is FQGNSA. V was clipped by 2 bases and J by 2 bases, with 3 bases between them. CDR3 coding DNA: TGTGCCAGCAGCTTACGAAACTATGGCTACACCTTC. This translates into CASSLRNYGYTF.

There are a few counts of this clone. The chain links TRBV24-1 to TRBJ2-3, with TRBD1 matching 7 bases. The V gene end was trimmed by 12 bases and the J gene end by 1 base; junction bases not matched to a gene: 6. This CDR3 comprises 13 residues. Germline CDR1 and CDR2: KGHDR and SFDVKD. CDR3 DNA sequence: TGTGCCGGCCCGGGACAGTGCACAGATACGCAGTATTTT. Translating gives CAGPGQCTDTQYF.

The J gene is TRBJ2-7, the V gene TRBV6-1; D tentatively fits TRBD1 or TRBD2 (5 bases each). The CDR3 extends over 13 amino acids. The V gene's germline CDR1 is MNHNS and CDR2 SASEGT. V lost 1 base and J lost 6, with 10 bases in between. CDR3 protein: CASSEGGWSEQYF. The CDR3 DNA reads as TGTGCCAGCAGTGAAGGGGGGTGGAGCGAGCAGTACTTC.

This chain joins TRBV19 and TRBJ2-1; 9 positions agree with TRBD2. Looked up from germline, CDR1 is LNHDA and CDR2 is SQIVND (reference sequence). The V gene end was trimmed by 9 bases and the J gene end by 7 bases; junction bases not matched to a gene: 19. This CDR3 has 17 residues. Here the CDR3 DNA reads TGTGCCAGCGGAAATGGGGCCCTAGCGGGGAAATTTAATGAGCAGTTCTTC. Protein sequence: CASGNGALAGKFNEQFF.